The clone carrying this T cell receptor beta chain was seen a handful of times. The antigen is undetermined. Trimming left V 0 bases short and J 9 bases short, with 14 bases between. Germline values: CDR1 MNHEY, CDR2 SVGAGI. CDR3 length: 14 amino acids. The sample comes from a study of T cell responses to AZD1222 COVID-19 vaccine. Study-wide findings and caveats: Dominant CD4 TCR responses targeted spike regions 160-218 and 743-854. Just a handful of AZD1222 recipients tested seropositive at baseline. In a largely white British group with more females than males, clonal diversity was possibly underestimated.

Repertoires were generated with immunoSEQ multiplex PCR, while TCRdb's copy carries only in-frame clones and drops some. The table shows 150,000 or so clones, with roughly nine tenths occurring only once. Material: peripheral blood, obtained 28 days after the second AZD1222 dose. The sequence was collected from an adult who received the AZD1222 COVID-19 vaccine. The chain uses TRBV6-5 and TRBJ1-1, with a tentative D call TRBD1 (5 bases). In nucleotides, the CDR3 is TGTGCCAGCAGTTACTCGATTCGACAGACCAAAGCTTTCTTT. Amino acids: CASSYSIRQTKAFF.